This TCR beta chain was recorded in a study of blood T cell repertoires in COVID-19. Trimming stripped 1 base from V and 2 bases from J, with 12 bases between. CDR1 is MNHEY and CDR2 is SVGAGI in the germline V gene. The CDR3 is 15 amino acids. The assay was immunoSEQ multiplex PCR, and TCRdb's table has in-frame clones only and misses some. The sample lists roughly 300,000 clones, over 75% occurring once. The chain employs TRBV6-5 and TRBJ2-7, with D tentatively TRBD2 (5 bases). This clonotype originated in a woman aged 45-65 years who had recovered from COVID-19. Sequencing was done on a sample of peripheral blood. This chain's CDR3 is CASSYLGAATYEQYF. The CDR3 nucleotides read TGTGCCAGCAGTTACTTGGGAGCGGCGACCTACGAGCAGTACTTC.